This T cell receptor beta chain was found in a study of blood T cells in healthy people across ages. Study details: Roughly one uniquely barcoded beta molecule per two T cells was captured.

The use of a sample-barcoded 5' primer and a J-beta primer mix characterized a second PCR of roughly 6 to 11 cycles. TCRdb reanalysed the 5' RACE reads using MiXCR and keeps one entry per CDR3 protein. The data show fewer than 900,000 distinct CDR3 sequences, roughly 47% seen once. As regards this clonotype: Its target is unknown.

No fewer than 6 million PBMCs went into each sample. Study results and caveats: CMV status of donors was not determined, possibly confounding expanded clonotype changes.

Per germline, CDR1 DFQATT and CDR2 SNEGSKA (reference sequence). This CDR3 is built from 15 residues. Trimming cost V 3 bases and J 5 bases, with 18 bases left between them. J is TRBJ2-3 and V is TRBV20-1, with D tentatively TRBD2 (6 bases). The sample comprised blood. This clonotype was sampled from a woman between 55 and 75 years old in good health. CDR3 loop: CSARQASGTVDTQYF. Written as DNA, the CDR3 is TGCAGTGCTAGGCAAGCTTCCGGGACTGTAGATACGCAGTATTTT.